This paragraph reports one TCR beta chain. What it recognizes is unknown. The same CDR3 is also encoded by other DNA sequences in this sample. Here immunoSEQ multiplex PCR was the method, and the copy in TCRdb shows in-frame clones only, minus some. Of more than 65,000 clones detected, roughly 94% appear once; the ten largest clones hold around 1.5%. This specimen belongs to a study of T cell clonotyping in hematopoietic cell transplantation. Whole-study results and caveats: Graft donor and pretransplant recipient Inverse Simpson Index values predicted broader posttransplant TCR diversity.

The material sequenced was peripheral blood mononuclear cells. The TCR sequence derives from a man aged 45-65 years in good health. Some clones in this sample may be carry-over from other donors' samples.

The CDR3 protein is CSASEAFF. The CDR3 DNA follows: TGCAGTGCTAGTGAAGCTTTCTTT. The rearrangement uses TRBV20-1 and TRBJ1-1, with no clear D. In germline, CDR1 is DFQATT, CDR2 SNEGSKA (reference sequence). The length of the CDR3 is 8 residues. Trimming removed 3 bases from V and 7 bases from J, with 0 bases in between.